The clone carrying this TCR beta chain was recorded once. Methods used by the authors: The authors estimated nucleated cell counts from reference gene primer amplification. Here immunoSEQ multiplex PCR was the method, and the copy in TCRdb shows in-frame clones only, minus some. That table is the source of V, J and clone size, and D and trimming were worked out from the DNA. The sample consists of some 290,000 clones, just under 90% of them appearing once. These data come from a study of blood T cell repertoires in COVID-19. V lost 8 bases and J lost 4, with 9 bases in between. From germline, CDR1 is MNHEY and CDR2 SMNVEV (reference sequence). This CDR3 is 12 amino acids long.

The specimen sequenced was peripheral blood. The chain uses TRBV27 and TRBJ1-5; D might be TRBD1 (5 bases). This clonotype was obtained from a woman in her 30s with COVID-19, enrolled during active disease. Here the CDR3 DNA reads TGTGCCAGCGGGGGGGTGAATCAGCCCCAGCATTTT. Translation: CASGGVNQPQHF.